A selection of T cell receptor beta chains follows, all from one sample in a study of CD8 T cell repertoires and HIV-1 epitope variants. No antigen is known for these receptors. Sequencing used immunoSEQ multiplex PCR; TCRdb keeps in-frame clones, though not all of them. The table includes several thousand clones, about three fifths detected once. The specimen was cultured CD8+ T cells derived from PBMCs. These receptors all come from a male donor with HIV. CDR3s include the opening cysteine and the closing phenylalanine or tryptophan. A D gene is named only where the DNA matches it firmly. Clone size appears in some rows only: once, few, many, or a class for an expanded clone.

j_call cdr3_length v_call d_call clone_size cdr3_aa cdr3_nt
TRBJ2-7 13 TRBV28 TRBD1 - CASKDRVINEQYF TGTGCCAGCAAGGACAGGGTAATCAACGAGCAGTACTTC
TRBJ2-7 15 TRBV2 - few CASSEDVGDFHEQYF TGTGCCAGCAGTGAAGATGTTGGCGACTTTCACGAGCAGTACTTC
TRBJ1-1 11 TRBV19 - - CASGVGTEAFF TGTGCCAGTGGGGTGGGAACTGAAGCTTTCTTT
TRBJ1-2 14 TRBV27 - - CASSSRDLLDGYTF TGTGCCAGCAGTTCGAGGGATCTATTGGATGGCTACACCTTC
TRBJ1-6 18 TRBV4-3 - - CASSQDLDPASGASPLHF TGCGCCAGCAGCCAAGATCTGGATCCGGCATCGGGGGCTTCACCCCTCCACTTT
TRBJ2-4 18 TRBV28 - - CASSPITPRGQEENIQYF TGTGCCAGCAGTCCAATTACCCCAAGAGGGCAGGAGGAAAACATTCAGTACTTC
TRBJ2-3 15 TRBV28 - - CASSSRTEPTDTQYF TGTGCCAGCAGTTCCCGGACGGAGCCCACAGATACGCAGTATTTT
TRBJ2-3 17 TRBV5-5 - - CASSPDPRSLSTDTQYF TGTGCCAGCAGCCCGGACCCCCGGAGCCTCAGCACAGATACGCAGTATTTT
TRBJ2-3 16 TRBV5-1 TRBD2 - CASSLAGGGAPDTQYF TGCGCCAGCAGCTTAGCGGGCGGGGGGGCCCCAGATACGCAGTATTTT
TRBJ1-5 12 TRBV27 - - CASSPGGAPQHF TGTGCCAGCAGCCCGGGGGGGGCGCCCCAGCATTTT
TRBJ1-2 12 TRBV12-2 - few CATRRQGRGYTF TGTGCAACCCGGCGGCAGGGTAGGGGCTACACCTTC
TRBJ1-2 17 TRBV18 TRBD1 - CASSPPNRQGTGYGYTF TGTGCCAGCTCACCACCAAATAGACAGGGGACCGGCTATGGCTACACCTTC
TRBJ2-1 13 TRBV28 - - CASSLLYHNEQFF TGTGCCAGCAGTTTACTATATCACAATGAGCAGTTCTTC
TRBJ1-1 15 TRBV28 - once CASTYEDRSGAEAFF TGTGCCAGCACCTACGAAGATCGTTCAGGGGCTGAAGCTTTCTTT
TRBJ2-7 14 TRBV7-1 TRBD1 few CASSLGQYLREQYF TGTGCCAGCAGCTTGGGACAGTACCTTCGTGAGCAGTACTTC
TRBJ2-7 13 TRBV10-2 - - CASSREGGYEQYF TGCGCCAGCAGCCGTGAGGGGGGCTACGAGCAGTACTTC
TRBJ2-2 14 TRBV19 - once CASSINSNTGELFF TGTGCCAGTAGTATCAACAGCAACACCGGGGAGCTGTTTTTT
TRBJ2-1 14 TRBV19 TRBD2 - CASSIGLAGAEQFF TGTGCCAGTAGTATCGGACTAGCGGGAGCTGAGCAGTTCTTC
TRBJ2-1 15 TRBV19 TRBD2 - CASSVGTSGANEQFF TGTGCCAGTAGCGTAGGGACTAGCGGGGCCAATGAGCAGTTCTTC
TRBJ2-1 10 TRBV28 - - CASGNNEQFF TGTGCCAGCGGAAACAATGAGCAGTTCTTC
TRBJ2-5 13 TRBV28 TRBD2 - CATLAGGQETQYF TGTGCCACCCTAGCGGGGGGCCAAGAGACCCAGTACTTC
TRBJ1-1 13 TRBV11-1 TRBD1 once CASSLGQGTEAFF TGTGCCAGCAGCCTGGGACAGGGAACTGAAGCTTTCTTT
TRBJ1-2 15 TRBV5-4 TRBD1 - CASSPGQGVDYGYTF TGTGCCAGCAGCCCGGGACAGGGGGTCGACTATGGCTACACCTTC
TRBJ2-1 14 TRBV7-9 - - CASSLVGASDEQFF TGTGCCAGCAGCTTAGTGGGGGCTAGCGATGAGCAGTTCTTC
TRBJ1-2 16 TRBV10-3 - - CAISPQLGEGVNGYTF TGTGCCATCAGTCCTCAACTCGGAGAGGGGGTAAATGGCTACACCTTC
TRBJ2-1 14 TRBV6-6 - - CASSSPTIYNEQFF TGTGCCAGCAGTTCCCCGACTATTTACAATGAGCAGTTCTTC
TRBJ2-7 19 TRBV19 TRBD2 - CASSLGLATGGGKYYEQYF TGTGCCAGTAGTCTGGGACTAGCGACCGGAGGAGGGAAATACTACGAGCAGTACTTC
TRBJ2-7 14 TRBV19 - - CASSPSWLEDEQYF TGTGCCAGTAGTCCGAGCTGGCTGGAAGACGAGCAGTACTTC
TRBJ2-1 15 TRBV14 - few CASSQDRKPYNEQFF TGTGCCAGCAGCCAAGATCGGAAGCCCTACAATGAGCAGTTCTTC
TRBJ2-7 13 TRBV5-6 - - CASSGRDRYEQYF TGTGCCAGCAGCGGTCGGGACCGCTACGAGCAGTACTTC
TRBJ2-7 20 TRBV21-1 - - CASSKYRVPPRGQLTYEQYF TGTGCCAGCAGCAAATATCGGGTGCCCCCTAGGGGACAGCTCACCTACGAGCAGTACTTC
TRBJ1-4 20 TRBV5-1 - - CASSLDLQSGPSANNEKLFF TGCGCCAGCAGCTTGGATCTACAATCAGGTCCCAGTGCTAATAATGAAAAACTGTTTTTT
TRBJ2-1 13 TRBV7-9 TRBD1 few CASSLGQAPEQFF TGTGCCAGCAGCCTTGGACAGGCTCCTGAGCAGTTCTTC
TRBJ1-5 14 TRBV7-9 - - CASSLEGSNQPQHF TGTGCCAGCAGCTTAGAAGGTAGCAATCAGCCCCAGCATTTT
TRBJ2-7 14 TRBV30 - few CAWDPGQGSYEQYF TGTGCCTGGGACCCGGGACAAGGGTCCTACGAGCAGTACTTC
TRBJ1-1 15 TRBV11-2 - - CASSLDWQGRTEAFF TGTGCCAGCAGCTTAGATTGGCAGGGAAGGACTGAAGCTTTCTTT
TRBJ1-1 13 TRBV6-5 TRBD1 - CASSYSVTGEAFF TGTGCCAGCAGTTACTCGGTGACAGGGGAAGCTTTCTTT
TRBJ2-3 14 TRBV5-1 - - CASSPLGLADTQYF TGCGCCAGCAGCCCCCTAGGCCTCGCAGATACGCAGTATTTT
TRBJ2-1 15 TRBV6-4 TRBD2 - CASSDRAGDIDEQFF TGTGCCAGCAGTGACAGGGCGGGAGATATCGATGAGCAGTTCTTC
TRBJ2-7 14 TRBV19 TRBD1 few CASTDHTGGNEQYF TGTGCCAGTACTGATCACACAGGGGGGAACGAGCAGTACTTC
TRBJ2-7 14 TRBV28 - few CASSFVSGTDEQYF TGTGCCAGCAGTTTCGTATCAGGGACCGACGAGCAGTACTTC
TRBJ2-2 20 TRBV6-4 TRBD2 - CDRSVLSNRRGGRNTGELFF TGTGACCGCAGTGTGCTTTCAAACAGGCGGGGGGGTCGGAACACCGGGGAGCTGTTTTTT
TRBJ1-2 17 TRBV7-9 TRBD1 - CASSHLEVGQGTPGYTF TGTGCCAGCAGCCACTTAGAGGTGGGACAGGGAACCCCCGGCTACACCTTC
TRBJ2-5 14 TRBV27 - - CASSTPDSQETQYF TGTGCCAGCAGTACACCGGACAGCCAAGAGACCCAGTACTTC
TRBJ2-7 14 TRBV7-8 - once CASSSRGDFYEQYF TGTGCCAGCAGCTCTAGGGGGGACTTCTACGAGCAGTACTTC
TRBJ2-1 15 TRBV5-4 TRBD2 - CASSLAGEAYNEQFF TGTGCCAGCAGTCTTGCGGGAGAGGCCTACAATGAGCAGTTCTTC
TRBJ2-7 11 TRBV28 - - CASSFTYEQYF TGTGCCAGCAGTTTCACCTACGAGCAGTACTTC
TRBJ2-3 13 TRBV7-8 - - CASSTIGTDTQYF TGTGCCAGCAGCACCATTGGCACGGATACGCAGTATTTT
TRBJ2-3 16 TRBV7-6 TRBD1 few CASSLGATGGTDTQYF TGTGCCAGCAGCTTAGGGGCGACAGGGGGCACAGATACGCAGTATTTT
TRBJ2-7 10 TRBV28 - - CAIQGGRQYF TGTGCCATACAGGGGGGGCGGCAGTACTTC